The 5 T cell receptor beta chains reported below all come from one sample, sequenced in a study of Graves' ophthalmopathy and Graves' hyperthyroidism. RNA transcripts were the source from which TCR beta CDR3 regions were amplified. The authors performed first-round RT-PCR with HTBI primers and then a second-round multiplex PCR. TCRdb analysed the multiplex PCR reads with MiXCR anew, one entry per CDR3 protein. The table has roughly 400,000 distinct CDR3 sequences, around 17% seen once; the top ten hold around 1.6%. The specimen sequenced was peripheral blood. The receptors shown here come from a woman between 18 and 30 years old with Graves' ophthalmopathy.

Many counts were recorded for this clonotype. The chain combines TRBV5-4 with TRBJ1-2; 7 nucleotides match TRBD1. J gave up 6 bases and V 5 bases, and 7 bases lay outside the gene matches. The CDR3 consists of 13 residues. Germline V CDR1 and CDR2: SGHNT, YYREEE (reference sequence). The CDR3 coding sequence is TGTGCCAGCAGACGTGACAGGGCCGATGGCTACACCTTC. This gives the protein CASRRDRADGYTF.

This clonotype was seen many times. V gene TRBV19 combines with J gene TRBJ1-1, with D unclear. Trimming left V 3 bases short and J 7 bases short, with 12 bases between. This CDR3 region has 13 residues. Germline values: CDR1 LNHDA, CDR2 SQIVND (reference sequence). The CDR3 bases are TGTGCCAGTAGTATCCGGGCGGGGATTGAAGCTTTCTTT. Its translation: CASSIRAGIEAFF. Variable domain in full (rest from reference TRBV19 and TRBJ1-1): DGGITQSPKYLFRKEGQNVTLSCEQNLNHDAMYWYRQDPGQGLRLIYYSQIVNDFQKGDIAEGYSVSREKKESFPLTVTSAQKNPTAFYLCASSIRAGIEAFFGQGTRLTVV.

This clonotype came up a few times. J is TRBJ2-5 and V is TRBV6-1, with no clear D. V was shortened by 10 bases and J by 6 bases, with 12 bases between the two germline ends. CDR1 and CDR2 from the germline V gene are MNHNS and SASEGT. The CDR3 has 11 amino acids. CDR3 sequence (DNA): TGTGCCACCATGGAACGGCAGACCCAGTACTTC. As protein: CATMERQTQYF.

In its sample, this clonotype was seen many times. The chain joins TRBV27 to TRBJ2-7; a weak D match, TRBD1 (6 bases). Trimming cost V 5 bases and J 5 bases, with 13 bases left between them. The CDR3 has 13 residues. Germline-derived CDR1 and CDR2 are MNHEY and SMNVEV (reference sequence). Written as DNA, the CDR3 is TGTGCCAGCAGTATCAGGGGCTCAAACGAGCAGTACTTC. Its protein is CASSIRGSNEQYF.

This clonotype was recorded many times. J is TRBJ2-5 and V is TRBV15, with a tentative D call TRBD2 (5 bases). CDR3 length: 12 amino acids. V was cut by 4 bases and J by 4 bases, with 7 bases left in between. Germline assignment: CDR1 LNHNV and CDR2 YYDKDF (reference sequence). CDR3 nucleotide sequence: TGTGCCACCAGCACACTAGGAGAGACCCAGTACTTC. Translated: CATSTLGETQYF.